Detailed here is one TCR beta chain. Its antigen is still unknown. J gave up 9 bases and V 3 bases, and 13 bases lay outside the gene matches. Germline loops: CDR1 SGHRS, CDR2 YFSETQ. The CDR3 is 17 residues long. This sample is drawn from a study of T-cell memory formation after mild COVID-19. TCRdb reprocessed the 5' RACE reads via MiXCR and lists one record per CDR3 protein. The data contain about 610,000 distinct CDR3 sequences, 17% of them singletons. Study conclusions and caveats: SARS-CoV-2 specificity of second-wave clones peaking day 37 was unconfirmed.

This receptor was identified in an adult woman who had mild COVID-19 (a few samples of this study predate the infection). Cell type and time point are not known. The chain recombines TRBV5-1 with TRBJ2-1, with TRBD2 matching over 12 bases. Sample: PBMCs or a T cell subset sorted from them (not recorded which). CDR3 protein: CASSWGRRTSGVTEQFF. In DNA form, the CDR3 reads TGCGCCAGCAGCTGGGGCAGACGGACTAGCGGGGTTACTGAGCAGTTCTTC.